This TCR beta chain is from a study of blood T cell repertoires in COVID-19 (dated by TCRdb to about 2020). Notes on the research overall: Samples from collaborators originated in the United States, Italy and Spain and spanned both the acute and convalescent phases of COVID-19. The prospective study material was composed of cDNA or gDNA derived from T cells, B-cell-depleted T cells, or PBMCs. Subjects who had been exposed to COVID-19, were actively infected with it, or had recovered from it provided the deeply sampled blood TCRbeta repertoires that made up the dataset. The repertoires were made available in a free public database intended to serve as a resource for research on the immune response to SARS-CoV-2. Samples were obtained from the ongoing ImmuneRACE study (first 160 participants) and from some 1,200 subjects provided by 6 global collaborators. Nearly every sample came with metadata listing a de-identified subject ID, COVID-19 status, age in years and sex. HLA class I and class II types, where available, came from metadata supplied by the sample provider rather than from assay-based typing. General conclusions and limits of the study: The amount of clinical and demographic metadata varied by source and participant and was provided uncurated.

Whole blood was collected in K2EDTA tubes by collaborating institutions according to the institutions' own protocols. For TCRbeta analysis, collaborators shipped samples in one of three forms: frozen whole blood, isolated PBMCs, or DNA extracted from either of those sample types. TCRbeta CDR3 regions were amplified from genomic DNA using the immunoSEQ Assay, a bias-controlled multiplex PCR. Processing in the source paper ran as follows. Within the assay, amplification of reference gene primers was used to estimate how many nucleated cells each sample contained. To quantify the absolute abundance of each unique TCRbeta CDR3 rearrangement, sequence reads were collapsed and filtered. For each sample, productive Simpson clonality was calculated as the square root of Simpson's diversity index over productive rearrangements. Sourced from immuneACCESS, this table was stored by TCRdb with only in-frame sequences that have V and J called. A share of the clones is absent; for the studies checked, an unresolved V gene accounts for under half, and the remainder has no known explanation. That table is the source of V, J and clone size, and D and trimming were worked out from the DNA. Present in this sample are 300,000 or so clones, roughly 88% of which were seen just once. Of the sample, about 1.6% is held by the ten largest clones.

Comment on this clone: Its antigen has not been determined. No much larger clonotype is one base removed from it; base qualities were not supplied. The sample carries other DNA sequences with the same CDR3.

The germline V gene provides CDR1 MNHEY and CDR2 SVGEGT. Unmatched junction bases come to 5, with V trimmed by 0 bases and J by 7 bases. Its CDR3 holds 15 amino acids, cysteine through phenylalanine. Of the read, only the CDR3 DNA is kept; its 45 bases are in frame from base 1. This TCR derives from a woman aged 50 to 65 with acute or convalescent COVID-19. The chain employs TRBV6-2 or TRBV6-3 and TRBJ2-1, and TRBD2 aligns with 8 junction nucleotides. Source material: peripheral blood. Here is the DNA: TGTGCCAGCAGTTACTCGCGGACTAGCTATAATGAGCAGTTCTTC. Its protein reads: CASSYSRTSYNEQFF.